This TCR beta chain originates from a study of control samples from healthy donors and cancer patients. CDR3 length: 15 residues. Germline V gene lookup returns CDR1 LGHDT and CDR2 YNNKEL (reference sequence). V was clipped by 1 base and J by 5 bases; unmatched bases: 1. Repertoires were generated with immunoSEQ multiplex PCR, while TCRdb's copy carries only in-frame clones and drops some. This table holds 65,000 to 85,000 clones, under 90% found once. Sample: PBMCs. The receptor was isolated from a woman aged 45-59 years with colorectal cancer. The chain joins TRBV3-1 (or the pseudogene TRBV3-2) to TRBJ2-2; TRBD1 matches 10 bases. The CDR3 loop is CASSQGQGATGELFF. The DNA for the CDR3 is TGTGCCAGCAGCCAAGGACAGGGGGCAACCGGGGAGCTGTTTTTT.